The present T cell receptor beta chain was sequenced within a study of vaccination and CD4 T cells after COVID-19. Study overall: Four females and six males made up the convalescents, with two Hispanic. Every culture used as a control got a CEFX pool, an HIV-1 Nef pool, or no peptide.

Sequencing of the DNA from cultured CD4+ T cells was carried out with the Oncomine TCR Beta short-read assay. The authors extracted genomic DNA from cultured CD4+ T cells. TCRdb called the PCR reads again in MiXCR, with one record for every CDR3 protein. Of 13,000 or so distinct CDR3 sequences in the sample, roughly 59% were seen once. The study's findings and limits: The authors identified 304 of 307 vaccine-specific clones in convalescent patients as spike mono-reactive.

Described treatment: approximately 10-day PBMC culture with coronavirus spike peptide pools or control peptides (ViraFEST assay). In regard to this clonotype: Its antigen is as yet unknown.

Trimming took 4 bases from V and 0 from J; bases not matched to a gene: 3. CDR1 SGHVS and CDR2 FQNEAQ come from the germline V gene. This CDR3 region has 15 residues. This TCR was sampled from a human donor who had recovered from COVID-19. Material for sequencing was CD4+ T cells from blood, cultured in vitro. The chain employs TRBV7-8 and TRBJ2-1, with 7 bases that match TRBD1. The CDR3 spells CASSSRQGSYNEQFF. The CDR3, as DNA: TGTGCCAGCAGCTCACGACAGGGCTCCTACAATGAGCAGTTCTTC.